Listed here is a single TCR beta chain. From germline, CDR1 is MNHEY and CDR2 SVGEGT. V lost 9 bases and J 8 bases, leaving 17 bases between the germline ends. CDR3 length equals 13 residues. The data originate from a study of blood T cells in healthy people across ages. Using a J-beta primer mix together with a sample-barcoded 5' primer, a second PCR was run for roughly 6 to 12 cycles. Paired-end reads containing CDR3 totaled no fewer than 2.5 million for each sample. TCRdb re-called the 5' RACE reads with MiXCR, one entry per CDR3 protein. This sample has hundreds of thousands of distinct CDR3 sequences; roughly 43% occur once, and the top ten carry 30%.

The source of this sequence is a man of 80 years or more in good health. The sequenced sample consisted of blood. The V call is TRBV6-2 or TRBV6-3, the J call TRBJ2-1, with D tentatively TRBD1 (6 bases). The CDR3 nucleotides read TGTGCCAGTGAACAGGGATCGACGGATGAGCAGTTCTTC. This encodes CASEQGSTDEQFF.